This TCR beta chain stems from a study of human T cells and chemical hapten exposure. Study-level background: Affected patients, primarily female, had alopecia areata, totalis or universalis.

TCRdb used MiXCR to reprocess the RACE reads, holding one entry per CDR3 protein. Seen here are roughly 380,000 distinct CDR3 sequences, approximately 5.1% observed once, and the top ten hold 2% to 3%. Time point noted: pre-sensitization, week 0. Treatment meaning: therapeutic diphenylcyclopropenone sensitization with weekly scalp DPC. V lost 8 bases, J lost 1 base, and 10 bases stayed unmatched. Germline V gene lookup returns CDR1 DFQATT and CDR2 SNEGSKA (reference sequence). The CDR3 is 15 residues long. This clonotype was picked up many times. This rearrangement joins TRBV20-1 to TRBJ2-3; 9 positions agree with TRBD1. The clonotype was recovered from a woman aged 45-60 years with alopecia areata. Some clones in this sample may be carry-over from other donors' samples. Material: whole blood, obtained in connection with sensitization to the hapten diphenylcyclopropenone (DPC). In nucleotides, the CDR3 is TGCAGTTTGGGACAGGGACCCCTCGGCACAGATACGCAGTATTTT. It codes for CSLGQGPLGTDTQYF.